Listed below are T cell receptor beta chains from one sample, sequenced in a study of cytomegalovirus exposure and HLA in healthy donors. Produced via immunoSEQ multiplex PCR; TCRdb's table is partial and in-frame only. The sample contains about 180,000 clones, more than 60% of which appear only once. Sequencing used PBMCs. These receptors all come from a human donor in good health. CDR3s include the opening cysteine and the closing phenylalanine or tryptophan. Fields, in order: V gene, clone size, J gene, D gene, CDR3 DNA, CDR3 protein. The D gene is left open where the match is weak. Clone size is given for some rows only: seen once, a few or many times, or a class if the clone is expanded.

V gene: TRBV5-1
clone size: once
J gene: TRBJ1-1
D gene: -
CDR3 DNA: TGCGCCAGCAGCTTGGGGCGGGACACTGAAGCTTTCTTT
CDR3 protein: CASSLGRDTEAFF

V gene: TRBV5-4
clone size: -
J gene: TRBJ2-3
D gene: TRBD2
CDR3 DNA: TGTGCCAGCAGGGAGGCTAGCGGGGGCACAGATACGCAGTATTTT
CDR3 protein: CASREASGGTDTQYF

V gene: TRBV10-3
clone size: -
J gene: TRBJ2-2
D gene: -
CDR3 DNA: TGTGCCATCAGTGAGCTGACAGAGAACACCGGGGAGCTGTTTTTT
CDR3 protein: CAISELTENTGELFF

V gene: TRBV5-6
clone size: -
J gene: TRBJ2-3
D gene: TRBD2
CDR3 DNA: TGTGCCAGCAGCCAGGCGGGTCGACGGGGGGCAGATACGCAGTATTTT
CDR3 protein: CASSQAGRRGADTQYF

V gene: TRBV6-5
clone size: -
J gene: TRBJ2-7
D gene: TRBD2
CDR3 DNA: TGTGCCAGCAGTTACTCTGGCGGGGGTAAATACGAGCAGTACTTC
CDR3 protein: CASSYSGGGKYEQYF

V gene: TRBV7-9
clone size: -
J gene: TRBJ1-4
D gene: TRBD1
CDR3 DNA: TGTGCCAGCAGCGCCAACAGGGGTGAAGAAAAACTGTTTTTT
CDR3 protein: CASSANRGEEKLFF

V gene: TRBV18
clone size: -
J gene: TRBJ2-7
D gene: TRBD1
CDR3 DNA: TGTGCCAGCTCACCAATTCTAGGGACAGGGGGAGACGAGCAGTACTTC
CDR3 protein: CASSPILGTGGDEQYF

V gene: TRBV2
clone size: -
J gene: TRBJ2-5
D gene: -
CDR3 DNA: TGTGCCACCGCGACTAACCTACGAGGGACCCAGTACTTC
CDR3 protein: CATATNLRGTQYF

V gene: TRBV7-8
clone size: few
J gene: TRBJ2-7
D gene: TRBD1
CDR3 DNA: TGTGCCAGCAGCGGAGAGGACAGGGGGTCCTACGAGCAGTACTTC
CDR3 protein: CASSGEDRGSYEQYF

V gene: TRBV5-4
clone size: -
J gene: TRBJ2-5
D gene: -
CDR3 DNA: TGTGCCAGCAGCCGTGAAGGTAGGGAGCAGTACTTC
CDR3 protein: CASSREGREQYF

V gene: TRBV30
clone size: -
J gene: TRBJ1-6
D gene: -
CDR3 DNA: TGTGCCTGGAGTACAGCCACGAGCTCCTATAATTCACCCCTCCACTTT
CDR3 protein: CAWSTATSSYNSPLHF

V gene: TRBV5-1
clone size: few
J gene: TRBJ2-7
D gene: TRBD2
CDR3 DNA: TGCGCCAGCAGCTCCGCTCCCTTTAGCGGGGGATCCTCCTACGAGCAGTACTTC
CDR3 protein: CASSSAPFSGGSSYEQYF

V gene: TRBV7-9
clone size: -
J gene: TRBJ1-1
D gene: -
CDR3 DNA: TGTGCCAGCAGCTTAGACTCTATGAACACTGAAGCTTTCTTT
CDR3 protein: CASSLDSMNTEAFF

V gene: TRBV5-4
clone size: -
J gene: TRBJ1-2
D gene: TRBD1
CDR3 DNA: TGTGCCAGCAGCTTGGGGGACAGGGACTATGGCTACACCTTC
CDR3 protein: CASSLGDRDYGYTF

V gene: TRBV7-3
clone size: -
J gene: TRBJ2-1
D gene: TRBD1
CDR3 DNA: TGTGCCAGCAGCCCGACAGGGACGGGTGAGCAGTTCTTC
CDR3 protein: CASSPTGTGEQFF

V gene: TRBV29-1
clone size: -
J gene: TRBJ1-5
D gene: TRBD1
CDR3 DNA: TGCAGCGTTAGCGGGACAGGGGCCGACAATAGCAATCAGCCCCAGCATTTT
CDR3 protein: CSVSGTGADNSNQPQHF

V gene: TRBV14
clone size: -
J gene: TRBJ2-1
D gene: TRBD2
CDR3 DNA: TGTGCCAGCAGCCAAGTAGTATCTAAACGCGGGGGATCGGGGAGGGAGCAGTTCTTC
CDR3 protein: CASSQVVSKRGGSGREQFF

V gene: TRBV5-6
clone size: -
J gene: TRBJ2-2
D gene: TRBD1
CDR3 DNA: TGTGCCAGCAGCATACAGGGGCGTACTTACACCGGGGAGCTGTTTTTT
CDR3 protein: CASSIQGRTYTGELFF

V gene: TRBV5-5
clone size: -
J gene: TRBJ1-1
D gene: TRBD1
CDR3 DNA: TGTGCCAGCAGACCAGAGACAGGGATGAACACTGAAGCTTTCTTT
CDR3 protein: CASRPETGMNTEAFF

V gene: TRBV7-2
clone size: -
J gene: TRBJ1-1
D gene: TRBD1
CDR3 DNA: TGTGCCAGCAGCTTAGAGACCCCCGGGACAGGGATCGGCACTGAAGCTTTCTTT
CDR3 protein: CASSLETPGTGIGTEAFF

V gene: TRBV7-2
clone size: once
J gene: TRBJ1-5
D gene: TRBD1
CDR3 DNA: TGTGCCAGCAGCCCCCGGACAGGGGTTAGCAATCAGCCCCAGCATTTT
CDR3 protein: CASSPRTGVSNQPQHF

V gene: TRBV7-3
clone size: -
J gene: TRBJ2-3
D gene: TRBD1
CDR3 DNA: TGTGCCAGCAGCTCTACAGGGGGCGGTGGGGATACGCAGTATTTT
CDR3 protein: CASSSTGGGGDTQYF

V gene: TRBV12-5
clone size: -
J gene: TRBJ2-1
D gene: TRBD2
CDR3 DNA: TGTGCTAGTGCCCTTAGCGGGGGGGCCTGTGAGCAGTTCTTC
CDR3 protein: CASALSGGACEQFF

V gene: TRBV5-1
clone size: -
J gene: TRBJ1-1
D gene: TRBD1
CDR3 DNA: TGCGCCAGCAGCTTCGGACAGGGGGGACTTATCGGCACTGAAGCTTTCTTT
CDR3 protein: CASSFGQGGLIGTEAFF

V gene: TRBV5-4
clone size: -
J gene: TRBJ2-1
D gene: -
CDR3 DNA: TGTGCCAGCAGCTTGGCCACAGGGTCCTACAATGAGCAGTTCTTC
CDR3 protein: CASSLATGSYNEQFF

V gene: TRBV6-6
clone size: -
J gene: TRBJ2-1
D gene: TRBD2
CDR3 DNA: TGTGCCACCTCAAGCGGGGGGTCGAACAATGAGCAGTTCTTC
CDR3 protein: CATSSGGSNNEQFF

V gene: TRBV20-1
clone size: -
J gene: TRBJ2-4
D gene: -
CDR3 DNA: TGCAGTGCTGGACAGACAAACATTCAGTACTTC
CDR3 protein: CSAGQTNIQYF

V gene: TRBV15
clone size: few
J gene: TRBJ1-2
D gene: -
CDR3 DNA: TGTGCCACCAGCAGAGTGGGACTCCGTTTTAGCACCTTC
CDR3 protein: CATSRVGLRFSTF

V gene: TRBV5-4
clone size: -
J gene: TRBJ2-5
D gene: TRBD1
CDR3 DNA: TGTGCCAGCAGCTCAGGCCGGGACAGGGGACAAGAGACCCAGTACTTC
CDR3 protein: CASSSGRDRGQETQYF

V gene: TRBV7-9
clone size: few
J gene: TRBJ1-5
D gene: -
CDR3 DNA: TGTGCCAGCAGCTTAGGGGGGCTCGGCAATCAGCCCCAGCATTTT
CDR3 protein: CASSLGGLGNQPQHF

V gene: TRBV6-6
clone size: -
J gene: TRBJ1-5
D gene: -
CDR3 DNA: TGTGCCAGCAGGCGCGAAGGACATACCAATCAGCCCCAGCATTTT
CDR3 protein: CASRREGHTNQPQHF

V gene: TRBV19
clone size: -
J gene: TRBJ1-1
D gene: -
CDR3 DNA: TGTGCCAGTAGTGTCAACTTGAACACTGAAGCTTTCTTT
CDR3 protein: CASSVNLNTEAFF

V gene: TRBV7-7
clone size: -
J gene: TRBJ2-7
D gene: TRBD2
CDR3 DNA: TGTGCTAGCAGCTTAGGGGCGGGAGCCTACGAGCAGTACTTC
CDR3 protein: CASSLGAGAYEQYF

V gene: TRBV9
clone size: -
J gene: TRBJ2-5
D gene: TRBD2
CDR3 DNA: TGTGCCAGCAGCGAGAGCCCCTCCGAGGATAGCGGGCCACAAGAGACCCAGTACTTC
CDR3 protein: CASSESPSEDSGPQETQYF

V gene: TRBV7-7
clone size: -
J gene: TRBJ1-4
D gene: TRBD1
CDR3 DNA: TGTGCTAGCAGCAAGCGACAGGGTGAGGGTGAAAAACTGTTTTTT
CDR3 protein: CASSKRQGEGEKLFF

V gene: TRBV6-1
clone size: -
J gene: TRBJ2-2
D gene: -
CDR3 DNA: TGTGCCAGTAGGGGGTACCCCGGGGAGCTGTTTTTT
CDR3 protein: CASRGYPGELFF

V gene: TRBV5-6
clone size: -
J gene: TRBJ2-7
D gene: -
CDR3 DNA: TGTGCCAGCAGCTTGATCCGATCCAACAGGAACGAGCAGTACTTC
CDR3 protein: CASSLIRSNRNEQYF

V gene: TRBV7-3
clone size: -
J gene: TRBJ1-1
D gene: TRBD1
CDR3 DNA: TGTGCCAGCAGCTTGACAGGGGGCAACACTGAAGCTTTCTTT
CDR3 protein: CASSLTGGNTEAFF

V gene: TRBV29-1
clone size: -
J gene: TRBJ2-7
D gene: -
CDR3 DNA: TGCAGCGTTGGAAGCGGGACAGGCTACGAGCAGTACTTC
CDR3 protein: CSVGSGTGYEQYF

V gene: TRBV29-1
clone size: -
J gene: TRBJ2-5
D gene: -
CDR3 DNA: TGCAGCGTCCAGAGAGTGGGGGGTACATGGGAGACCCAGTACTTC
CDR3 protein: CSVQRVGGTWETQYF

V gene: TRBV4-1
clone size: -
J gene: TRBJ2-3
D gene: TRBD2
CDR3 DNA: TGCGCCAGCAGCCAAATGGGACTAGCGCTTAGCACAGATACGCAGTATTTT
CDR3 protein: CASSQMGLALSTDTQYF

V gene: TRBV27
clone size: -
J gene: TRBJ2-5
D gene: TRBD2
CDR3 DNA: TGTGCCAGCAGACTAGCGGGACAAGAGACCCAGTACTTC
CDR3 protein: CASRLAGQETQYF

V gene: TRBV4-1
clone size: -
J gene: TRBJ2-7
D gene: -
CDR3 DNA: TGCGCCAGCAGCCAGCCCGGGCGGGCCCGATCCTACGAGCAGTACTTC
CDR3 protein: CASSQPGRARSYEQYF

V gene: TRBV4-2
clone size: -
J gene: TRBJ2-2
D gene: -
CDR3 DNA: TGTGCCAGCAGCCAAGAAGCGACCACGCACGGGGAGCTGTTTTTT
CDR3 protein: CASSQEATTHGELFF

V gene: TRBV25-1
clone size: -
J gene: TRBJ2-7
D gene: TRBD2
CDR3 DNA: TGTGCCAGCAGGCCCGGGACTAGCTTCCGCGAGCAGTACTTC
CDR3 protein: CASRPGTSFREQYF

V gene: TRBV9
clone size: -
J gene: TRBJ2-7
D gene: TRBD2
CDR3 DNA: TGTGCCAGCACCCGGACTAGCGGCTCCTACGAGCAGTACTTC
CDR3 protein: CASTRTSGSYEQYF

V gene: TRBV6-5
clone size: few
J gene: TRBJ2-2
D gene: TRBD2
CDR3 DNA: TGTGCCAGCAGTTACGGGTCGGGGGGAGAAAACGGGGAGCTGTTTTTT
CDR3 protein: CASSYGSGGENGELFF

V gene: TRBV4-1
clone size: -
J gene: TRBJ2-7
D gene: -
CDR3 DNA: TGCGCCAGCAGCCAAGGGGGGGTGAGCTCCTACGAGCAGTACTTC
CDR3 protein: CASSQGGVSSYEQYF

V gene: TRBV7-3
clone size: -
J gene: TRBJ2-3
D gene: TRBD2
CDR3 DNA: TGTGCCACCCGGTCCACTAGCGCCAGCACAGATACGCAGTATTTT
CDR3 protein: CATRSTSASTDTQYF

V gene: TRBV5-1
clone size: -
J gene: TRBJ2-7
D gene: -
CDR3 DNA: TGCGCCAGCAGCTTGGAGGCGGGGAGCTCCTACGAGCAGTACTTC
CDR3 protein: CASSLEAGSSYEQYF

V gene: TRBV27
clone size: -
J gene: TRBJ2-7
D gene: -
CDR3 DNA: TGTGCCAGCAGTTGGGCAGGAGGAACCTACGAGCAGTACTTC
CDR3 protein: CASSWAGGTYEQYF

V gene: TRBV6-6
clone size: -
J gene: TRBJ2-3
D gene: TRBD2
CDR3 DNA: TGTGCCAGCAGTTACGCTAGCGGGGGGCGGGCAGATACGCAGTATTTT
CDR3 protein: CASSYASGGRADTQYF